The 2 T cell receptor beta chains given below trace back to one sample, sequenced in a study of response to subunit inactivated influenza vaccine (dated by TCRdb to the late 2010s). Library preparation used RT-PCR. These reads were obtained on an Illumina HiSeq 2500. TCRdb applied fastp at Q25 and MiXCR to the public reads, then kept only in-frame beta chains. Rows are unified per CDR3 protein, each entry keeping the most common DNA and genes. For this sample the table gives a few hundred thousand distinct CDR3 sequences, of which about 10% were detected only once. The ten largest account for approximately 10% of the sample. These same records also appear under a second study, on T cells expressing NK-cell markers. As described in the second report: The TCR beta cDNA libraries were made using 5'RACE template switching, a step that added both a universal primer site and unique molecular identifiers.

This specimen consisted of PBMCs from blood, obtained on the day of vaccination. The receptors were sampled from a man aged 50 or older who received an inactivated influenza vaccine. Donor details come from another sample of the same person, matched by shared clones.

A few counts support this clonotype. CDR3 sequence reads: CASSLGASGKTGEQYF. In DNA form, the CDR3 reads TGTGCCAGCAGCCTAGGGGCTAGCGGGAAAACAGGAGAGCAGTACTTC. V usage is TRBV28 and J usage is TRBJ2-7; 9 bases match TRBD2. Germline lookup yields CDR1 MDHEN and CDR2 SYDVKM. The CDR3 is made up of 16 amino acids. Germline trimming cut 6 bases from V and 7 bases from J; bases unmatched to any gene: 16. The full variable domain, in which reference TRBV28 and TRBJ2-7 provide the parts outside the CDR3, is DVKVTQSSRYLVKRTGEKVFLECVQDMDHENMFWYRQDPGLGLRLIYFSYDVKMKEKGDIPEGYSVSREKKERFSLILESASTNQTSMYLCASSLGASGKTGEQYFGPGTRLTVT.

V and J are TRBV15 and TRBJ2-5; TRBD1 is a possible D gene (5 bases). This CDR3 comprises 15 residues. Germline V CDR1 and CDR2: LNHNV, YYDKDF (reference sequence). Between the trimmed V and J ends, which lost 3 bases and 5 bases, there was a span of 16 bases. CDR3 nucleotides: TGTGCCACCAGCAGCCTGGGGCAACCTGCCGAGACCCAGTACTTC. Protein: CATSSLGQPAETQYF.